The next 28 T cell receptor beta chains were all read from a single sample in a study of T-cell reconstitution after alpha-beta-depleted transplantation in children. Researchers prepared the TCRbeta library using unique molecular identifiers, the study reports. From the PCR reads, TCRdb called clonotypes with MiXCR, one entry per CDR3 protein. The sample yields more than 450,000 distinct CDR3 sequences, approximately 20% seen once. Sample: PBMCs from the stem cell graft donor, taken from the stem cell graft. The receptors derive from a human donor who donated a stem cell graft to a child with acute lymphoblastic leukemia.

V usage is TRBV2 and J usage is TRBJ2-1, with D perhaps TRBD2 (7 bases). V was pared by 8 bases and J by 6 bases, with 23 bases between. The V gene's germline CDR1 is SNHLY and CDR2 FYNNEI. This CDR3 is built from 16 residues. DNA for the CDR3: TGTGCCAGCTCCTCCCAGCTAGCGGTAGGGGGCAATGAGCAGTTCTTC. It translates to CASSSQLAVGGNEQFF.

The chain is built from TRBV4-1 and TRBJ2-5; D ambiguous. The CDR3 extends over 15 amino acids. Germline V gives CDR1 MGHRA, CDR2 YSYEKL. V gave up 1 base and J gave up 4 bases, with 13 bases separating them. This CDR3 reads CASSQVWSARETQYF. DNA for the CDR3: TGCGCCAGCAGCCAAGTTTGGTCAGCTCGAGAGACCCAGTACTTC.

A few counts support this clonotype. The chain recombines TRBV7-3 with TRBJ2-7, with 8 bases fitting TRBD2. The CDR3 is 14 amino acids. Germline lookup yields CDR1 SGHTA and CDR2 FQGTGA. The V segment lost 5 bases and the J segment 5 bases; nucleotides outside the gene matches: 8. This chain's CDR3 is CASSLTGGAHEQYF. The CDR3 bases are TGTGCCAGCAGCCTGACGGGAGGGGCTCACGAGCAGTACTTC.

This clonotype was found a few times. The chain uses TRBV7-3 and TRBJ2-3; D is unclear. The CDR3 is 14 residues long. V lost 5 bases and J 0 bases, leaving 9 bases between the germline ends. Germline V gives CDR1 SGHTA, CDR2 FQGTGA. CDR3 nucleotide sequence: TGTGCCAGCAGCCCTACGCACAGCACAGATACGCAGTATTTT. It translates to CASSPTHSTDTQYF.

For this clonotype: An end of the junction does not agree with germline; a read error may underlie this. The CDR3 protein is CASSLEVRSERFF. CDR3 bases: TGCGCCAGCAGCTTGGAGGTTAGAAGTGAGCGGTTCTTC. The chain has TRBV5-1 and TRBJ2-1; D uncertain. The CDR3 is 13 amino acids. Germline CDR1 reads SGHRS; CDR2 reads YFSETQ.

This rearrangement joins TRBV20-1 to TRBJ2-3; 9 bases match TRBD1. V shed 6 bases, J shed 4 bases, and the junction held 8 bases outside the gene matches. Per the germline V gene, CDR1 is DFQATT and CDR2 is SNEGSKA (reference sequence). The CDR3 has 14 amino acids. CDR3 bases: TGCAGTGCGCCTGACAGGGGGATATCAGATACGCAGTATTTT. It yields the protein CSAPDRGISDTQYF.

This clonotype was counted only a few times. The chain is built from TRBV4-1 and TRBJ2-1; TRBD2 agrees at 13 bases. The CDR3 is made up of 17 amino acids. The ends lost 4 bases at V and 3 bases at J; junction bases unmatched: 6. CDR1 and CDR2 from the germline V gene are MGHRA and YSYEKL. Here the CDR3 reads CASSREGTSGVYNEQFF. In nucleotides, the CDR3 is TGCGCCAGCAGCCGGGAAGGGACTAGCGGGGTCTACAATGAGCAGTTCTTC.

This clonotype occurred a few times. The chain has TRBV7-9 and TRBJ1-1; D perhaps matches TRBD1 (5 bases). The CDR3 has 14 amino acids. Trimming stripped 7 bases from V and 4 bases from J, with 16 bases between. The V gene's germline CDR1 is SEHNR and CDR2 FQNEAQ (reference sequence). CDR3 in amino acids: CASTPRGMSTEAFF. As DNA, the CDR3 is TGTGCCAGCACCCCCCGGGGGATGAGCACTGAAGCTTTCTTT.

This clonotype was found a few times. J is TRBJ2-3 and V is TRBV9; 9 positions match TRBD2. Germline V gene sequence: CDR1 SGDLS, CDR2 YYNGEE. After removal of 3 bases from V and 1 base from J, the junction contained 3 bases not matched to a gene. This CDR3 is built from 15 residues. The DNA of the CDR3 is TGTGCCAGCAGCGGGCGGGAGGGCCGCACAGATACGCAGTATTTT. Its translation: CASSGREGRTDTQYF.

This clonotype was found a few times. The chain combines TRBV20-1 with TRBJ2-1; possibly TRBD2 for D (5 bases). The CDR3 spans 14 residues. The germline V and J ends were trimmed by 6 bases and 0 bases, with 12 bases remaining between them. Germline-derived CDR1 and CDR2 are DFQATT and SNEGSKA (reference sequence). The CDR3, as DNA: TGCAGTGCGGACTCCCTGAGCTCCTACAATGAGCAGTTCTTC. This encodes CSADSLSSYNEQFF.

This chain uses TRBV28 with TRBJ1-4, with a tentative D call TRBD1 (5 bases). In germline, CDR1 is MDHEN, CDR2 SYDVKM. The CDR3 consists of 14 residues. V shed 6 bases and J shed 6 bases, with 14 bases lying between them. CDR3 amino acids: CASRGSGLYEKLFF. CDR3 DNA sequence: TGTGCCAGCAGGGGATCAGGGTTGTATGAAAAACTGTTTTTT.

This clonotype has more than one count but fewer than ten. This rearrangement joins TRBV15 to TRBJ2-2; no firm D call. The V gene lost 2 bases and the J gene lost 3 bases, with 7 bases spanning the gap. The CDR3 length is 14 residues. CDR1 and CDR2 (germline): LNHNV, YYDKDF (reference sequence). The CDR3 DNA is TGTGCCACCAGCAGAAGAAGGGACACCGGGGAGCTGTTTTTT. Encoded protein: CATSRRRDTGELFF.

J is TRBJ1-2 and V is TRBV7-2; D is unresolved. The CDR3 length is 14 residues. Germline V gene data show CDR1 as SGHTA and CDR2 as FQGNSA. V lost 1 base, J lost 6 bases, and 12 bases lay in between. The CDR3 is CASSLEPRVDGYTF. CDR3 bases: TGTGCCAGCAGCTTAGAACCCCGGGTAGATGGCTACACCTTC.

As DNA, the CDR3 is TGCAGTGCGGGGCGCCTACAGGGTCCCTTCGAAGAGACCCAGTACTTC. It encodes CSAGRLQGPFEETQYF. This sequence joins TRBV20-1 and TRBJ2-5; a possible D gene is TRBD1 (6 bases). V lost 6 bases to trimming and J lost 3 bases, with 23 bases between them. The CDR3 has 16 amino acids. Looked up from germline, CDR1 is DFQATT and CDR2 is SNEGSKA (reference sequence).

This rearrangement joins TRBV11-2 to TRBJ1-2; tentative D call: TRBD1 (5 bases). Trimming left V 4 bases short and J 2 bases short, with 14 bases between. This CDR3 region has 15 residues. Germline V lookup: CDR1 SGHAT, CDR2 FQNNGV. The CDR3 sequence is CASSSYDDRNYGYTF. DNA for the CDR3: TGTGCCAGCAGCTCATATGATGACAGAAACTATGGCTACACCTTC. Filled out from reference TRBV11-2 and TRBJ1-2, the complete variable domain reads EAGVAQSPRYKIIEKRQSVAFWCNPISGHATLYWYQQILGQGPKLLIQFQNNGVVDDSQLPKDRFSAERLKGVDSTLKIQPAKLEDSAVYLCASSSYDDRNYGYTFGSGTRLTVV.

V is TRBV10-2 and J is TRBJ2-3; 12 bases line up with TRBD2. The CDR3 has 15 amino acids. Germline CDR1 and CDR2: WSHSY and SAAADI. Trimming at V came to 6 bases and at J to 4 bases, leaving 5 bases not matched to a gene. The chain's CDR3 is CASSWTSGIPDTQYF. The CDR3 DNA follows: TGCGCCAGCAGCTGGACTAGCGGGATCCCAGATACGCAGTATTTT.

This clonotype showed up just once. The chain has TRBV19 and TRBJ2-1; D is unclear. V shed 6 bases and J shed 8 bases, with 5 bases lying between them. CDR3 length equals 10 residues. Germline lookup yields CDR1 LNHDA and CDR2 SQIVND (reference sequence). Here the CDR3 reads CASRGYEQFF. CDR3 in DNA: TGTGCCAGTAGAGGTTATGAGCAGTTCTTC.

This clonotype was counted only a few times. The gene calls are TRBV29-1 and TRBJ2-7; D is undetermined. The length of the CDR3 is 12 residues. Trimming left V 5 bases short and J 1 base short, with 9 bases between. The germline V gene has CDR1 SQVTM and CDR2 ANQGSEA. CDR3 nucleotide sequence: TGCAGCGTTCAGCAAACATCCTACGAGCAGTACTTC. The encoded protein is CSVQQTSYEQYF.

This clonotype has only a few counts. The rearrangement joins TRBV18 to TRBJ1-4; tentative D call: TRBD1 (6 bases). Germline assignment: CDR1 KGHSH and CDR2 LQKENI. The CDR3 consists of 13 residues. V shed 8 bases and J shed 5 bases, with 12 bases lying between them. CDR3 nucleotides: TGTGCCAGCAGCCCAGGACAGAATGAAAAACTGTTTTTT. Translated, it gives CASSPGQNEKLFF.

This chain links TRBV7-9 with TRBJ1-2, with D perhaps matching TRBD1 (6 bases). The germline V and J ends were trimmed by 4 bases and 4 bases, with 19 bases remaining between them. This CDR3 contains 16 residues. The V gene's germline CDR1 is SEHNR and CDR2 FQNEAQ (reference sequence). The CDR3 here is CASSSNRQAYVYGYTF. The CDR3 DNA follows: TGTGCCAGCAGCTCGAATCGACAGGCCTACGTCTATGGCTACACCTTC.

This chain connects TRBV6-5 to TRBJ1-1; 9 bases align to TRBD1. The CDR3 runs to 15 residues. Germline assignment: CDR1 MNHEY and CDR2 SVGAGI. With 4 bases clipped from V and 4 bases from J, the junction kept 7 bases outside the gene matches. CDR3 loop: CASSFGQGMSTEAFF. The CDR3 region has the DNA TGTGCCAGCAGTTTTGGACAGGGGATGAGCACTGAAGCTTTCTTT.

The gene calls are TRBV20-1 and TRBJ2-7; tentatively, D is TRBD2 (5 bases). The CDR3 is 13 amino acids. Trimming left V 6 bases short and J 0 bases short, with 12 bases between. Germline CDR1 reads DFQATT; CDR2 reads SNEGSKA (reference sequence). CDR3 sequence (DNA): TGCAGTGCAAAAAGGAGGAGCTCCTACGAGCAGTACTTC. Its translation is CSAKRRSSYEQYF.

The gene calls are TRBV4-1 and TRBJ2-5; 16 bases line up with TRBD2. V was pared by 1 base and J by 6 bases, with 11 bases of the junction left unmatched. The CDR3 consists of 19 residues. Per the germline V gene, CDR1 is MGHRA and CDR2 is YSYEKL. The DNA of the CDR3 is TGCGCCAGCAGCCAAGTAGCCCCGGGACTAGCGGGAGGGGGAAAGACCCAGTACTTC. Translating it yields CASSQVAPGLAGGGKTQYF.

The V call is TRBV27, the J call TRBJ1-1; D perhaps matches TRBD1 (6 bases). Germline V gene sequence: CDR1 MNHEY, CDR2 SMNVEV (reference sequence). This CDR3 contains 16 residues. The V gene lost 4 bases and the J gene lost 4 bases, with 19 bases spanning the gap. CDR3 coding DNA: TGTGCCAGCAGTTCCCCCTATATGGACAGCGGCACTGAAGCTTTCTTT. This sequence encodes CASSSPYMDSGTEAFF.

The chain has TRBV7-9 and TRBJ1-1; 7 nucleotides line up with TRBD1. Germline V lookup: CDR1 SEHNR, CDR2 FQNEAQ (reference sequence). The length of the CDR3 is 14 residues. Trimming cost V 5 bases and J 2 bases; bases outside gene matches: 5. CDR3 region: CASSRGQINTEAFF. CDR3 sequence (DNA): TGTGCCAGCAGCCGGGGACAGATCAACACTGAAGCTTTCTTT.

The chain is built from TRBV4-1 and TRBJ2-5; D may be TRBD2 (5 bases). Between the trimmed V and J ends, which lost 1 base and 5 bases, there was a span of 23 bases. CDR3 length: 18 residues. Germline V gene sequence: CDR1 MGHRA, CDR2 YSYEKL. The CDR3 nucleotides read TGCGCCAGCAGCCAAGGGTCTAATAGTCTAGCCACGAGGGAGACCCAGTACTTC. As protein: CASSQGSNSLATRETQYF.

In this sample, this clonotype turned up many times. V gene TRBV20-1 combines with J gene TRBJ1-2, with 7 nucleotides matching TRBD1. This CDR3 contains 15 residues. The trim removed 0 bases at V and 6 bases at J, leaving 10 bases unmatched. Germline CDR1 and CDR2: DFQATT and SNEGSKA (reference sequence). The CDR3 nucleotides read TGCAGTGCTAGAGACCCGACAGGGAATGGCGATGGCTACACCTTC. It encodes CSARDPTGNGDGYTF.

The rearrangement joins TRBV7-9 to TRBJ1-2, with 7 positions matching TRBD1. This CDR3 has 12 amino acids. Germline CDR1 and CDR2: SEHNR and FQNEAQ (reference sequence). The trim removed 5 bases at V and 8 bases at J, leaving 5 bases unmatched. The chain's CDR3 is CASSPGTDGYTF. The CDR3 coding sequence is TGTGCCAGCAGCCCAGGGACAGACGGCTACACCTTC.